This TCR beta chain is from a study of T cell changes during pregnancy in multiple sclerosis. Germline V gene lookup returns CDR1 SEHNR and CDR2 FQNEAQ (reference sequence). The CDR3 length is 15 residues. V was cut by 3 bases and J by 4 bases, with 14 bases left in between. This table comes from immunoSEQ multiplex PCR, and its TCRdb copy is limited to in-frame clones, with some not included. The profile shows under 40,000 clones, roughly 91% of them singletons. The gene calls are TRBV7-9 and TRBJ2-3; D remains ambiguous. Specimen: peripheral blood, collected in the second trimester of pregnancy. This TCR derives from a female donor in good health, enrolled as a control in a pregnancy study. Here the CDR3 DNA reads TGTGCCAGCAGCTTCGCGCCTTCACCCGCAGATACGCAGTATTTT. Translated, it gives CASSFAPSPADTQYF. The full variable domain, in which reference TRBV7-9 and TRBJ2-3 provide the parts outside the CDR3, is DTGVSQNPRHKITKRGQNVTFRCDPISEHNRLYWYRQTLGQGPEFLTYFQNEAQLEKSRLLSDRFSAERPKGSFSTLEIQRTEQGDSAMYLCASSFAPSPADTQYFGPGTRLTVL.